This TCR beta chain was captured in a study of neurological immune-mediated disorders. This CDR3 is built from 15 residues. CDR1 is MDHEN and CDR2 is SYDVKM in the germline V gene. Losses at the gene ends were 3 bases for V and 4 bases for J; bases not matched to a gene: 5. In this sample, this clonotype turned up many times. TCRdb ran MiXCR on the 5' RACE reads and lists one entry per CDR3 protein. The repertoire holds about 76,000 distinct CDR3 sequences, with about a sixth as singletons. The chain combines TRBV28 with TRBJ1-2; 10 nucleotides line up with TRBD1. Sequenced sample: PBMCs. The TCR originated in a middle-aged woman in good health. In DNA form, the CDR3 reads TGTGCCAGCAGTTTTGGGGGGACAGGGGTCTATGGCTACACCTTC. This encodes CASSFGGTGVYGYTF.